Listed here are 21 T cell receptor beta chains from one sample, sequenced in a study of cytomegalovirus exposure and HLA in healthy donors. With 60 Vbeta and 13 Jbeta primers, the PCR was carried out. This table comes from immunoSEQ multiplex PCR, and its TCRdb copy is limited to in-frame clones, with some not included. The sample shows 130,000 to 150,000 clones, 70% to 80% of them seen only once. The material sequenced was PBMCs. The origin of the receptors is a man between 18 and 29 years old in good health and CMV-seronegative.

The chain uses TRBV9 and TRBJ1-3, with D tentatively TRBD1 (5 bases). Germline V gene sequence: CDR1 SGDLS, CDR2 YYNGEE. The CDR3 totals 16 residues. V was clipped by 4 bases and J by 6 bases, with 20 bases between them. This chain's CDR3 is CASSPRTQGLENTIYF. CDR3 coding DNA: TGTGCCAGCAGCCCGCGAACTCAGGGTTTAGAAAACACCATATATTTT.

The count of this clone is one. The gene calls are TRBV27 and TRBJ2-7, with 9 bases matching TRBD1. V gave up 5 bases and J gave up 4 bases; unmatched junction bases: 6. Germline values: CDR1 MNHEY, CDR2 SMNVEV (reference sequence). CDR3 length equals 14 residues. In DNA, the CDR3 is TGTGCCAGCAGTCTCGGACAGGGGTGGTACGAGCAGTACTTC. Protein product: CASSLGQGWYEQYF.

A few counts support this clone. Other DNA sequences in the sample encode the same CDR3. V usage is TRBV2 and J usage is TRBJ2-2, with D tentatively TRBD2 (6 bases). Between the trimmed V and J ends, which lost 1 base and 5 bases, there was a span of 8 bases. CDR3 size: 14 residues. From germline, CDR1 is SNHLY and CDR2 FYNNEI. The CDR3 nucleotides are TGTGCCAGCAGTGAAGATGGGGGGACCGGGGAGCTGTTTTTT. It translates to CASSEDGGTGELFF.

This clone was detected a few times. This CDR3 is CASSYSGLNTEAFF. The CDR3 DNA is TGTGCCAGCAGTTACTCGGGCCTCAACACTGAAGCTTTCTTT. The chain employs TRBV6-5 and TRBJ1-1; the D is unclear. Per the germline V gene, CDR1 is MNHEY and CDR2 is SVGAGI. The CDR3 spans 14 residues. V lost 0 bases to trimming and J lost 2 bases, with 7 bases between them.

The rearrangement uses TRBV7-9 and TRBJ1-4; D remains unclear. Germline lookup yields CDR1 SEHNR and CDR2 FQNEAQ (reference sequence). V was clipped by 5 bases and J by 4 bases, with 14 bases between them. The CDR3 is made up of 15 amino acids. CDR3 sequence reads: CASSGYRSRNEKLFF. DNA of the CDR3: TGTGCCAGCAGCGGATACAGATCCCGTAATGAAAAACTGTTTTTT. The full variable domain, its missing parts supplied by reference TRBV7-9 and TRBJ1-4, is DTGVSQNPRHKITKRGQNVTFRCDPISEHNRLYWYRQTLGQGPEFLTYFQNEAQLEKSRLLSDRFSAERPKGSFSTLEIQRTEQGDSAMYLCASSGYRSRNEKLFFGSGTQLSVL.

The V gene is TRBV4-2, the J gene TRBJ1-4; no definite D call. This CDR3 region has 14 residues. Trimming cost V 5 bases and J 7 bases, with 14 bases left between them. CDR1 and CDR2 (germline): LGHNA, YNFKEQ. CDR3 sequence (DNA): TGTGCCAGCAGCTCGGCGGTTCGGGGTGAAAAACTGTTTTTT. The encoded protein is CASSSAVRGEKLFF.

The V gene is TRBV10-1, the J gene TRBJ2-1, with 9 nucleotides matching TRBD2. Germline loops: CDR1 WNHNN, CDR2 SYGVQD (reference sequence). V was pared by 9 bases and J by 3 bases, with 3 bases of the junction left unmatched. This CDR3 has 13 amino acids. The CDR3 spells CARDSGGYNEQFF. CDR3 DNA sequence: TGCGCCAGGGATAGCGGGGGCTACAATGAGCAGTTCTTC.

V gene TRBV5-1 combines with J gene TRBJ2-7, with D possibly being TRBD1 (5 bases). The CDR3 is made up of 14 amino acids. The V and J ends lost 0 bases and 5 bases respectively, with 12 bases between them. CDR1 and CDR2 from the germline V gene are SGHRS and YFSETQ. DNA for the CDR3: TGCGCCAGCAGCTTGGTGGGTGACAGCGACGAGCAGTACTTC. This sequence encodes CASSLVGDSDEQYF.

This clone was observed a handful of times. V gene TRBV11-2 combines with J gene TRBJ1-3; weak D call: TRBD1 (5 bases). This CDR3 has 17 amino acids. Germline CDR1 reads SGHAT; CDR2 reads FQNNGV. The V gene lost 0 bases and the J gene lost 1 base, with 13 bases spanning the gap. The DNA for the CDR3 is TGTGCCAGCAGCTTAGATTCCTCAGACAGTTCTGGAAACACCATATATTTT. This translates into CASSLDSSDSSGNTIYF.

The V and J genes are TRBV5-1 and TRBJ1-2, with 10 bases identical to TRBD1. Per germline, CDR1 SGHRS and CDR2 YFSETQ. The CDR3 runs 16 residues. Trimming took 0 bases from V and 2 from J; bases not matched to a gene: 4. The chain's CDR3 is CASSLGTGQGNYGYTF. CDR3 in DNA: TGCGCCAGCAGCTTGGGGACGGGACAGGGGAACTATGGCTACACCTTC.

J is TRBJ1-1 and V is TRBV6-5, with D unclear. This CDR3 is 13 amino acids long. V was cut by 8 bases and J by 6 bases, with 16 bases left in between. Germline V lookup: CDR1 MNHEY, CDR2 SVGAGI. Here the CDR3 DNA reads TGTGCCAGCTCAATAGACCCTAGCTCTGAAGCTTTCTTT. Protein product: CASSIDPSSEAFF.

The chain carries TRBV13 and TRBJ1-5; possibly TRBD1 for D (6 bases). This CDR3 region has 16 residues. Germline V gene data show CDR1 as PRHDT and CDR2 as FYEKMQ (reference sequence). Trimming left V 0 bases short and J 5 bases short, with 14 bases between. The chain's CDR3 is CASSLGGRAGDQPQHF. DNA for the CDR3: TGTGCCAGCAGCTTAGGGGGGCGGGCAGGGGATCAGCCCCAGCATTTT.

This clone was observed once. The rearrangement uses TRBV27 and TRBJ2-5, with 7 positions matching TRBD2. V gave up 2 bases and J gave up 1 base; unmatched junction bases: 28. The CDR3 runs to 23 residues. The germline gives CDR1 MNHEY, CDR2 SMNVEV (reference sequence). CDR3 DNA sequence: TGTGCCAGCAGTTTAAATAGCGGATCCGCCACCCTCCTGCCCGGGACTACCCAAGAGACCCAGTACTTC. Its translation is CASSLNSGSATLLPGTTQETQYF.

The gene calls are TRBV27 and TRBJ2-1, with 9 bases that match TRBD2. The J segment lost 4 bases and the V segment lost 6 bases, leaving 7 bases of the junction unmatched. Germline values: CDR1 MNHEY, CDR2 SMNVEV (reference sequence). The length of the CDR3 is 15 residues. This CDR3 reads CASSPGTSWYNEQFF. The CDR3, as DNA: TGTGCCAGCAGCCCCGGGACTAGCTGGTACAATGAGCAGTTCTTC.

The chain carries TRBV11-2 and TRBJ2-1; 7 nucleotides align to TRBD1. V was pared by 4 bases and J by 4 bases, with 13 bases of the junction left unmatched. CDR1 is SGHAT and CDR2 is FQNNGV in the germline V gene. The CDR3 has 17 residues. The DNA of the CDR3 is TGTGCCAGCAGCTCGATTGCGCGGGCAGGGGGTTACAATGAGCAGTTCTTC. This sequence encodes CASSSIARAGGYNEQFF.

The chain employs TRBV5-4 and TRBJ2-5; D is perhaps TRBD2 (6 bases). The ends were cut back, 3 bases at V and 5 bases at J, with 17 bases in the middle. CDR1 SGHNT and CDR2 YYREEE come from the germline V gene (reference sequence). The CDR3 covers 15 residues. CDR3 in DNA: TGTGCCAGCAGCTCGCGGGGAATGTCGGGGGAGACCCAGTACTTC. It encodes CASSSRGMSGETQYF.

The V and J genes are TRBV16 and TRBJ1-1; 8 positions match TRBD1. The ends lost 2 bases at V and 8 bases at J; junction bases unmatched: 4. The CDR3 is 13 amino acids. From germline, CDR1 is KGHSY and CDR2 FQNENV. CDR3 region: CASSQSTGGEAFF. CDR3 sequence (DNA): TGTGCCAGCAGCCAAAGCACAGGGGGGGAAGCTTTCTTT.

This chain links TRBV28 with TRBJ2-7; TRBD1 aligns across 8 bases. The CDR3 totals 14 residues. The germline gives CDR1 MDHEN, CDR2 SYDVKM. With V trimmed by 5 bases and J by 3 bases, 6 bases remained unmatched. The CDR3 reads CASSMDRAVYEQYF. The CDR3 bases are TGTGCCAGCAGTATGGACAGGGCCGTCTACGAGCAGTACTTC.

This clone occurred a few times. This chain links TRBV5-4 with TRBJ1-1, with 9 nucleotides matching TRBD1. With V trimmed by 4 bases and J by 3 bases, 7 bases remained unmatched. The CDR3 length is 15 residues. Germline V lookup: CDR1 SGHNT, CDR2 YYREEE (reference sequence). CDR3 nucleotides: TGTGCCAGCAGCGGACAGGGGCCTATGCACACTGAAGCTTTCTTT. Protein product: CASSGQGPMHTEAFF.

This clone was picked up one time. The chain carries TRBV5-1 and TRBJ2-7, with D tentatively TRBD2 (5 bases). Germline CDR1 reads SGHRS; CDR2 reads YFSETQ. V shed 1 base and J shed 0 bases, with 11 bases lying between them. This CDR3 has 15 residues. CDR3 region: CASSLSSGSSYEQYF. CDR3 coding DNA: TGCGCCAGCAGCTTGAGTTCGGGGAGCTCCTACGAGCAGTACTTC.

This clone was counted a single time. The V gene is TRBV7-2, the J gene TRBJ1-1; TRBD1 matches at 9 bases. J was trimmed by 6 bases and V by 6 bases; bases with no gene match: 11. Germline loops: CDR1 SGHTA, CDR2 FQGNSA. The CDR3 is 15 residues long. The CDR3 sequence is CASRKDRGFSSEAFF. CDR3 bases: TGTGCCAGCAGGAAGGACAGGGGATTTAGTTCTGAAGCTTTCTTT.